These 3 T cell receptor beta chains share one sample of origin, sequenced in a study of beta chain features in type 1 diabetes. Investigators reverse transcribed all isolated RNA, so they sequenced expressed TCRB transcripts. The protocol was immunoSEQ multiplex PCR, while the TCRdb copy is restricted to in-frame clones and leaves out a portion. The sample yields 400,000 to 550,000 clones, over 10% seen once. What was sequenced was naive CD4+ T cells from blood. All receptors derive from a woman in her late teens or twenties in good health.

This CDR3 reads CASSPRRGSYEQYV. The CDR3 DNA reads as TGTGCCAGCTCACCACGGAGGGGTTCCTACGAGCAGTACGTC. The V call is TRBV18, the J call TRBJ2-7, with D possibly TRBD2 on 6 matching bases. This CDR3 spans 14 amino acids. Germline V CDR1 and CDR2: KGHSH, LQKENI. V lost 1 base, J lost 1 base, and 8 bases lay in between.

This clone has more than one count but fewer than ten. This could be a read error, since a much larger clone is one nucleotide away. The sample holds other DNA sequences that translate to the same CDR3. This sequence joins TRBV27 and TRBJ2-1; no clear D. The CDR3 covers 11 residues. V lost 6 bases, J lost 2 bases, and 2 bases lay in between. CDR1 MNHEY and CDR2 SMNVEV come from the germline V gene (reference sequence). CDR3 amino acids: CASSPYNEQFF. In DNA, the CDR3 is TGTGCCAGCAGCCCCTACAATGAGCAGTTCTTC.

The table lists this clone with a count of one. The same CDR3 is also encoded by other DNA sequences in this sample. This chain joins TRBV5-1 and TRBJ2-5, with D perhaps matching TRBD1 (6 bases). CDR3 length: 15 amino acids. The germline CDR1 and CDR2 sequences are SGHRS and YFSETQ. Trimming took off 0 bases at V and 2 bases at J, with 11 bases between the two ends. The CDR3 DNA follows: TGCGCCAGCAGCTTGGCTGGGACATCACAAGAGACCCAGTACTTC. It encodes CASSLAGTSQETQYF.